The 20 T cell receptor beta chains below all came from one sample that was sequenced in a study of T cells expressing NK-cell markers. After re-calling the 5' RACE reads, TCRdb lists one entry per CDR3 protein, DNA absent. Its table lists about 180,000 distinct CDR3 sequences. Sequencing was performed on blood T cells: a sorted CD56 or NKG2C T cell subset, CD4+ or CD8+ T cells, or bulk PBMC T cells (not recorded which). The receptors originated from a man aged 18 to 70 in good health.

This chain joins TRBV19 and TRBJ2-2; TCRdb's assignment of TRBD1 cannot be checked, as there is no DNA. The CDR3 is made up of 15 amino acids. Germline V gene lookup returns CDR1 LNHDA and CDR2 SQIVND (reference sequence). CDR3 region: CASSNLRDNTGELFF.

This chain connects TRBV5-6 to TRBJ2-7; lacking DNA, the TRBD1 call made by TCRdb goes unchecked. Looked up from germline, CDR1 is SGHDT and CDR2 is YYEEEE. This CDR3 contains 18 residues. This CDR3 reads CASSSARLTSTNHHEQYF.

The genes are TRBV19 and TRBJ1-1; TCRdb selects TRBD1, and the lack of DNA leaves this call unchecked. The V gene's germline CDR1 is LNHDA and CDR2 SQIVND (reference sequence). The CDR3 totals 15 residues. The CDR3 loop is CASSVFTGGYTEAFF.

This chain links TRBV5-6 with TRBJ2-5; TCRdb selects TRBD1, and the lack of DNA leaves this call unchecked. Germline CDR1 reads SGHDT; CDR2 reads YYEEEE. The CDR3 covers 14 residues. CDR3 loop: CASSFGLGAVSQYF.

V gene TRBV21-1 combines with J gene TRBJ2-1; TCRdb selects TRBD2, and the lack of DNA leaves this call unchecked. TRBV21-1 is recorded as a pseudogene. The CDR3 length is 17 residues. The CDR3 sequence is CASPVQKARGSEREQFF.

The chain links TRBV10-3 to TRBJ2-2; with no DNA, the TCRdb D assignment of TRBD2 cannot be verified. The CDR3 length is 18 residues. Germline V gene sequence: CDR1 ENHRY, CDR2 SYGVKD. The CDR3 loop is CAISESRSSGGNTGELFF.

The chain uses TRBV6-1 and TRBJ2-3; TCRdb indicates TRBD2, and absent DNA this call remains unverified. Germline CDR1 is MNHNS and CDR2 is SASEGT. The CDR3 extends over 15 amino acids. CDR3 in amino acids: CASSRGGLTTDTQYF.

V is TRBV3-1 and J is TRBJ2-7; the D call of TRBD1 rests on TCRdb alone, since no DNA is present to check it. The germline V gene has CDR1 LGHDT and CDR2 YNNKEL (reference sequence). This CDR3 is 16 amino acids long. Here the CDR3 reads CASSQDLGGAIFEQYF.

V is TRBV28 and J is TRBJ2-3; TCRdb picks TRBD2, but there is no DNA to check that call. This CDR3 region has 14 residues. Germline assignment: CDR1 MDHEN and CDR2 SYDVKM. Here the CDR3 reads CATDGRGGPDTQYF.

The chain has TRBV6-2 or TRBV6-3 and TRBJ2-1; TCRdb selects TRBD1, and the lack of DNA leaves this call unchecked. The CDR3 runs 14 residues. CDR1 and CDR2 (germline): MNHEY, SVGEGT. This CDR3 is CASSPGAPSDEQFF.

The CDR3 loop is CASSQTNQETQYF. J is TRBJ2-5 and V is TRBV7-9. The CDR3 loop spans 13 amino acids. Germline CDR1 SEHNR, CDR2 FQNEAQ (reference sequence).

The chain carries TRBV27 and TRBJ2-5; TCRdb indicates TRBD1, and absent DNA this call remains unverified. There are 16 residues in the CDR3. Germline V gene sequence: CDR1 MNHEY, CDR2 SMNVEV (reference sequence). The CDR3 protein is CASSQGGWGALETQYF.

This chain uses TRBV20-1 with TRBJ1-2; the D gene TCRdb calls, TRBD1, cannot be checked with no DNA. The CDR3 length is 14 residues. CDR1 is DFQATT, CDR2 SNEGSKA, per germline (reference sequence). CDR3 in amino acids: CSARDSGTGYGYTF.

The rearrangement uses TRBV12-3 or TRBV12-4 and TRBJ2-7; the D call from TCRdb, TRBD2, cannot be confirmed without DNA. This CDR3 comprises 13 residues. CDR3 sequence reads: CASSFQGKSKQYF.

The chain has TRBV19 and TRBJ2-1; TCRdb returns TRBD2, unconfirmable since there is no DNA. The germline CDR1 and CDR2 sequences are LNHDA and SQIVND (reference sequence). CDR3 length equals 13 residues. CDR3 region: CASSIDGGLVPFF.

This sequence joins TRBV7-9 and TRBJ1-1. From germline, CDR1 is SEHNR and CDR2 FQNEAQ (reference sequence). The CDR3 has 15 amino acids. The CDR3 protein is CASSLVGSSNTEAFF.

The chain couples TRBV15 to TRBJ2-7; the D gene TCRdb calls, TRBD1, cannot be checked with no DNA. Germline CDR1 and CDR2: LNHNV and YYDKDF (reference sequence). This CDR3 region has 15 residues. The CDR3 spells CATSRERGHSYEQYF. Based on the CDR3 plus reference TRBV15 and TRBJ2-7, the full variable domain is DAMVIQNPRYQVTQFGKPVTLSCSQTLNHNVMYWYQQKSSQAPKLLFHYYDKDFNNEADTPDNFQSRRPNTSFCFLDIRSPGLGDTAMYLCATSRERGHSYEQYFGPGTRLTVT.

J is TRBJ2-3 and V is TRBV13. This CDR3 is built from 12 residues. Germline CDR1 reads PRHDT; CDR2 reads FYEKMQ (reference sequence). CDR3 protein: CASSLAADTQYF.

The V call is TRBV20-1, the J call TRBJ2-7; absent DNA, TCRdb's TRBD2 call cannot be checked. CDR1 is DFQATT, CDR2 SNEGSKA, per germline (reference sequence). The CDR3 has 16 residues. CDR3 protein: CSARDEGSGGIGEQYF.

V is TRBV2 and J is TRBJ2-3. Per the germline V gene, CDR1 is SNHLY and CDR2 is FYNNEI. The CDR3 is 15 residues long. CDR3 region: CASSEVGRLTDTQYF.